These T cell receptor beta chains were read from a single sample in a study of OX40 agonist ivuxolimab in advanced cancers. TCRdb keeps only in-frame clones here, not all; method: immunoSEQ multiplex PCR. The profile covers over 50,000 clones, with around 91% appearing a single time and over 15% taken by the ten largest. Here the sequenced sample was CD4+ or CD8+ T cells sorted from blood, taken in a trial of the OX40 agonist ivuxolimab. The receptor source for this set is an adult with an advanced solid tumor such as melanoma, head and neck, liver or kidney cancer. CDR3s include the opening cysteine and the closing phenylalanine or tryptophan. A D gene is named only where the DNA matches it firmly. Only part of the rows carry a size: once, few, many, or a class if the clone is expanded.

v_call	d_call	j_call	clone_size	cdr3_aa	cdr3_nt
TRBV18	-	TRBJ2-3	-	CASSPPAGVTDTQYF	TGTGCCAGCTCACCCCCAGCGGGCGTCACAGATACGCAGTATTTT
TRBV27	-	TRBJ2-7	-	CASSLSGVGYEQYF	TGTGCCAGCAGTTTGTCAGGGGTTGGGTACGAGCAGTACTTC
TRBV5-1	TRBD2	TRBJ2-7	few	CASSLAGGHQEQYF	TGCGCCAGCAGCTTAGCGGGAGGCCACCAAGAGCAGTACTTC
TRBV28	TRBD1	TRBJ2-1	-	CASSLGDRNEQFF	TGTGCCAGCAGTTTAGGGGACAGAAATGAGCAGTTCTTC
TRBV5-1	TRBD2	TRBJ2-7	-	CASSLWLAGISSYEQYF	TGCGCCAGCAGCTTGTGGCTAGCGGGTATAAGCTCCTACGAGCAGTACTTC
TRBV28	TRBD1	TRBJ1-5	-	CASSFPAGRGNQPQHF	TGTGCCAGCAGTTTCCCCGCGGGCAGGGGGAATCAGCCCCAGCATTTT
TRBV11-2	TRBD2	TRBJ2-3	-	CASSQPSGIPSADTQYF	TGTGCCAGCAGCCAACCAAGCGGGATCCCTAGCGCAGATACGCAGTATTTT
TRBV29-1	-	TRBJ2-2	-	CSVFVAGELFF	TGCAGCGTTTTTGTGGCCGGGGAGCTGTTTTTT
TRBV7-9	-	TRBJ2-2	-	CASSLVDMDEELFF	TGTGCCAGCAGCTTAGTGGATATGGATGAGGAGCTGTTTTTT
TRBV11-2	-	TRBJ2-7	-	CASSPWREHYEQYF	TGTGCCAGCAGCCCGTGGCGGGAACACTACGAGCAGTACTTC
TRBV15	TRBD1	TRBJ2-7	-	CATSRVAGTASYEQYF	TGTGCCACCAGCAGAGTCGCCGGGACAGCATCCTACGAGCAGTACTTC
TRBV2	-	TRBJ1-4	-	CASSEYGTRATNEKLFF	TGTGCCAGCAGTGAATATGGGACGAGGGCAACTAATGAAAAACTGTTTTTT
TRBV7-9	TRBD2	TRBJ2-1	-	CASIPPGLVIYNEQFF	TGTGCCAGCATACCGCCGGGACTAGTTATCTACAATGAGCAGTTCTTC
TRBV7-9	-	TRBJ2-4	once	CASSLGQAENIQYF	TGTGCCAGCAGCTTAGGTCAAGCGGAAAACATTCAGTACTTC